This T cell receptor (beta chain) was profiled in a study of blood T cells in healthy people across ages. Study-level results: Investigators treated diversity estimates from one million T cells as underestimates.

Sample-barcoded 5' priming and a J-beta primer mix drove a second PCR of about 6 to 12 cycles. TCRdb redid the calling of the 5' RACE reads with MiXCR, one entry per CDR3 protein. The table lists 1 million or so distinct CDR3 sequences, approximately 26% of them singletons, with approximately 0.79% in the top ten. For this clonotype: Its antigen is unidentified.

This sample also appeared in a second study, on T cells of mothers and their children. From that paper: cDNA was made from all extracted RNA, roughly 1.4 ug per 15 ul.

Material for sequencing was blood. This sequence was found in a girl aged 2-10 years in good health.

CDR3 sequence (DNA): TGTGCCAGCAGTGAACAGGGGTTCCGGAATTCACCCCTCCACTTT. Amino acids: CASSEQGFRNSPLHF. This chain links TRBV6-1 with TRBJ1-6; weak D call: TRBD1 (6 bases). Germline CDR1 MNHNS, CDR2 SASEGT. The CDR3 spans 15 residues. V was pared by 2 bases and J by 7 bases, with 12 bases between.